This T cell receptor (beta chain) was documented in a study of T cell responses to AZD1222 COVID-19 vaccine. Study observations and caveats: Reports say nearly half of spike-specific TCRs go after unmutated variant regions. Spike-specific TCR breadth and depth both grew after two AZD1222 doses.

Sequencing used immunoSEQ multiplex PCR; TCRdb keeps in-frame clones, though not all of them. Of fewer than 200,000 clones listed, around 89% are singletons. This clone was observed a single time. Its specificity is unknown. Between the trimmed V and J ends, which lost 6 bases and 6 bases, there was a span of 12 bases. The CDR3 extends over 13 amino acids. CDR1 and CDR2 (germline): MNHEY, SVGAGI. Sequenced material: peripheral blood, taken 28 days after the second AZD1222 dose. This clonotype was sampled from an adult who received the AZD1222 COVID-19 vaccine. V and J are TRBV6-5 and TRBJ1-5; tentative D call: TRBD1 (6 bases). The CDR3 loop is CASRPGAFQPQHF. In DNA form, the CDR3 reads TGTGCCAGCAGACCAGGGGCCTTTCAGCCCCAGCATTTT.